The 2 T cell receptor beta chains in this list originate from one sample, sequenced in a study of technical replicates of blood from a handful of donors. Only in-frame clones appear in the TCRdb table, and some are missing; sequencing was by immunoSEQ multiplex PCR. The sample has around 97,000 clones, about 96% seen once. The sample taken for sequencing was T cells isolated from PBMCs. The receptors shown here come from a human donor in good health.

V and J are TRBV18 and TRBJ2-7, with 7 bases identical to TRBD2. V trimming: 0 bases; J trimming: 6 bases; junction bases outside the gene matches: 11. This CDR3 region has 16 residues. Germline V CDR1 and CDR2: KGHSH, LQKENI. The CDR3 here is CASSPPLGSGTLEQYF. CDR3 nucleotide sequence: TGTGCCAGCTCACCACCGCTGGGGAGCGGGACCCTCGAGCAGTACTTC.

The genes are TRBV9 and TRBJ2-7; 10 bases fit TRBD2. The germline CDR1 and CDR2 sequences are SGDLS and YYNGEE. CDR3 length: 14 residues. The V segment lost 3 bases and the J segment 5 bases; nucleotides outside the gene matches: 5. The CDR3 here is CASSASGSPNEQYF. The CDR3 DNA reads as TGTGCCAGCAGCGCTAGCGGGAGTCCCAACGAGCAGTACTTC.